These 5 T cell receptor beta chains were all obtained from the same sample, sequenced in a study of blood T cell repertoires in COVID-19. The table came from immunoSEQ multiplex PCR; TCRdb's copy has only in-frame clones and leaves some out. The profile shows just over 300,000 clones, around 91% of them singletons. Sequenced sample: PBMCs or T cells enriched from blood (not recorded which). The receptors stem from a woman aged 35 to 49 who had recovered from COVID-19.

The CDR3 bases are TGTGCCAGCAGCTTAGTAGCAGACTACGAGCAGTACTTC. This codes for CASSLVADYEQYF. This chain links TRBV7-2 with TRBJ2-7; D gene ambiguous. Germline V CDR1 and CDR2: SGHTA, FQGNSA. The CDR3 is 13 residues long. The V end lost 1 base, the J end lost 3 bases, and 7 bases lay between the germline ends.

J is TRBJ1-1 and V is TRBV7-6; TRBD1 agrees at 7 bases. With V trimmed by 2 bases and J by 0 bases, 6 bases remained unmatched. Germline V gene lookup returns CDR1 SGHVS and CDR2 FNYEAQ. The CDR3 loop spans 16 amino acids. The CDR3 bases are TGTGCCAGCAGCTTAACGGCAGGGGGATTGAACACTGAAGCTTTCTTT. It is translated as CASSLTAGGLNTEAFF. The variable domain in full, completed from reference TRBV7-6 and TRBJ1-1, reads GAGVSQSPRYKVTKRGQDVALRCDPISGHVSLYWYRQALGQGPEFLTYFNYEAQQDKSGLPNDRFSAERPEGSISTLTIQRTEQRDSAMYRCASSLTAGGLNTEAFFGQGTRLTVV.

The chain has TRBV3-1 (or the pseudogene TRBV3-2) and TRBJ2-3; 8 bases match TRBD2. CDR3 length: 16 residues. J lost 1 base, V lost 1 base, and 4 bases had no gene match. The germline V gene encodes CDR1 LGHDT and CDR2 YNNKEL (reference sequence). This CDR3 is CASSQALAEGTDTQYF. In DNA form, the CDR3 reads TGTGCCAGCAGCCAAGCACTAGCGGAAGGCACAGATACGCAGTATTTT.

V gene TRBV4-2 combines with J gene TRBJ1-1, with 7 positions matching TRBD1. Germline V gives CDR1 LGHNA, CDR2 YNFKEQ. V lost 4 bases and J lost 1; bases outside the gene matches: 3. The CDR3 has 14 amino acids. The CDR3 loop reads CASSPRTGNTEAFF. The CDR3 DNA follows: TGTGCCAGCAGCCCAAGGACAGGGAACACTGAAGCTTTCTTT.

This chain connects TRBV3-1 (or the pseudogene TRBV3-2) to TRBJ1-5, with D hard to call. CDR3 size: 14 residues. The V gene lost 4 bases and the J gene lost 0 bases, with 7 bases spanning the gap. The germline gives CDR1 LGHDT, CDR2 YNNKEL (reference sequence). The CDR3 DNA is TGTGCCAGCAGCCGGAGACTTAGCAATCAGCCCCAGCATTTT. Translating gives CASSRRLSNQPQHF.